Below, one TCR beta chain is given with its context. This entry comes from a study of blood T cell repertoires in COVID-19. The V gene's germline CDR1 is MDHEN and CDR2 SYDVKM. The CDR3 is made up of 16 amino acids. V lost 8 bases to trimming and J lost 10 bases; unmatched junction nucleotides: 18. Sequenced by immunoSEQ multiplex PCR; TCRdb stores in-frame clones only, minus some. The data hold 180,000 or so clones, with approximately 82% observed a single time. The chain joins TRBV28 to TRBJ2-1; 9 bases line up with TRBD2. The sequenced material came from PBMCs or T cells enriched from blood (not recorded which). The source is a woman aged 45 to 65 who had recovered from COVID-19. The CDR3 bases are TGTGCCAGCTATCCTAGCGGGGTGGCCATGGTGAGGGAGCAGTTCTTC. Translating it yields CASYPSGVAMVREQFF.